The entry below describes one T cell receptor (beta chain). Antigen: not known. The data belong to a study of T cells in Graves' hyperthyroidism and ophthalmopathy. Study results and limitations: Ophthalmopathy prediction by the model preceded onset by a median approximately 5.9 months. The blood repertoire included most of the expanded thyroid clonotypes above 0.001.

RNA transcripts were the template for amplifying TCR beta CDR3 regions. The HTBI primer set was used in a first-round RT-PCR of the TCR CDR3. Using its own MiXCR run on the multiplex PCR reads, TCRdb lists one record per CDR3 protein. The sample shows fewer than 700,000 distinct CDR3 sequences, 15% to 20% of them seen only once. J gave up 1 base and V 4 bases, and 13 bases lay outside the gene matches. The CDR3 runs to 18 residues. Germline CDR1 and CDR2: SGHNT and YYREEE (reference sequence). The PBMCs were sourced from fresh peripheral blood (approximately 9.6 ml). The receptor was derived from a woman aged 18-29 years with Graves' ophthalmopathy. The sample was blood. The chain is built from TRBV5-4 and TRBJ2-3, with 9 positions matching TRBD2. Written as DNA, the CDR3 is TGTGCCAGCAGCCTACTAGGACTAGCGACCCGGGGCACAGATACGCAGTATTTT. Protein sequence: CASSLLGLATRGTDTQYF.